The 18 T cell receptor beta chains listed next were all sequenced from one sample in a study of breast tumors, draining lymph nodes, adjacent tissues. TCRdb used MiXCR to reprocess the multiplex PCR reads, holding one entry per CDR3 protein. Of 270,000 or so distinct CDR3 sequences in the sample, roughly 30% were seen once. Axillary draining lymph nodes of breast cancer patients supplied the node samples. Sequences were obtained from axillary lymph node tissue. These receptors all come from a female donor with breast cancer. Some clones in this sample may be carry-over from other donors' samples.

The table lists this clonotype with many counts. The gene calls are TRBV19 and TRBJ2-7; 7 bases are a match to TRBD1. The germline V gene has CDR1 LNHDA and CDR2 SQIVND (reference sequence). The CDR3 covers 12 residues. With V trimmed by 8 bases and J by 6 bases, 7 bases remained unmatched. The CDR3 loop reads CASGPTGVEQYF. The CDR3 nucleotides read TGTGCCAGTGGCCCCACAGGGGTCGAGCAGTACTTC.

This clonotype was seen many times. The rearrangement joins TRBV7-9 to TRBJ2-5; TRBD1 matches at 10 bases. Germline V gene lookup returns CDR1 SEHNR and CDR2 FQNEAQ (reference sequence). This CDR3 comprises 16 residues. V was pared by 0 bases and J by 4 bases, with 5 bases of the junction left unmatched. CDR3 sequence reads: CASSLALRQGAETQYF. The DNA for the CDR3 is TGTGCCAGCAGCTTAGCGTTGAGACAGGGGGCAGAGACCCAGTACTTC.

On this clonotype: Just one base apart from a much larger clone, this may be a read error. V and J are TRBV20-1 and TRBJ2-1; 11 positions agree with TRBD2. Germline CDR1 and CDR2: DFQATT and SNEGSKA (reference sequence). The CDR3 extends over 16 amino acids. Germline trimming cut 6 bases from V and 7 bases from J; bases unmatched to any gene: 14. The CDR3 region is CSASTSGKTEGNEQFF. The CDR3 bases are TGCAGTGCATCGACTAGCGGGAAAACAGAGGGGAATGAGCAGTTCTTC.

The table lists this clonotype with many counts. The chain uses TRBV7-2 and TRBJ2-2, with unresolved D. CDR3 length: 14 amino acids. Germline CDR1 reads SGHTA; CDR2 reads FQGNSA. Deletions cut 0 bases from V and 5 bases from J, with 7 bases between. CDR3 region: CASSLAIGTGELFF. In DNA, the CDR3 is TGTGCCAGCAGCTTAGCGATCGGGACCGGGGAGCTGTTTTTT.

Ten or more counts support this clonotype. The chain employs TRBV13 and TRBJ2-2, with D perhaps TRBD1 or TRBD2 (6 bases each). V shed 6 bases and J shed 10 bases, with 15 bases lying between them. This CDR3 has 13 amino acids. Germline loops: CDR1 PRHDT, CDR2 FYEKMQ (reference sequence). The CDR3 is CASSYGPGAELFF. The CDR3, as DNA: TGTGCCAGCAGTTACGGACCGGGGGCGGAGCTGTTTTTT.

The chain employs TRBV18 and TRBJ2-7, with D tentatively TRBD1 or TRBD2 (5 bases each). V dropped 6 bases and J dropped 4 bases, with 22 bases sitting between them. This CDR3 has 16 residues. Germline lookup yields CDR1 KGHSH and CDR2 LQKENI. The CDR3, as DNA: TGTGCCAGCTCCGCCGGGACCCTATTGTCCGGATACGAGCAGTACTTC. It translates to CASSAGTLLSGYEQYF.

In regard to this clonotype: No DNA is shown, since the ends of the CDR3 on it are uncertain; the CDR3 is the one TCRdb lists. The gene calls are TRBV2 and TRBJ2-5; TRBD1 is the table's D call, not checked against the DNA. Including both end residues, the CDR3 is 20 amino acids long. Germline V gene sequence: CDR1 SNHLY, CDR2 FYNNEI. This CDR3 is CASSRQVLYGYTFGSGTQYF.

This clonotype was recorded many times. The chain has TRBV7-9 and TRBJ2-7; D is uncertain. Germline V gene data show CDR1 as SEHNR and CDR2 as FQNEAQ (reference sequence). The CDR3 length is 11 residues. V dropped 5 bases and J dropped 5 bases, with 7 bases sitting between them. The CDR3, as DNA: TGTGCCAGCAGCGCCTTTAACGAGCAGTACTTC. Protein sequence: CASSAFNEQYF.

This clonotype was observed a few times. This sequence may be a read error, since a much larger clone differs from it by one base. The chain has TRBV5-5 and TRBJ2-6; 7 bases line up with TRBD1. The CDR3 length is 14 residues. Germline CDR1 reads SGHKS; CDR2 reads YYEKEE (reference sequence). J lost 2 bases, V lost 10 bases, and 6 bases had no gene match. CDR3 residues: CAGTGAAGANVLTF. In nucleotides, the CDR3 is TGTGCCGGCACAGGGGCAGCTGGGGCCAACGTCCTGACTTTC.

Details on this clonotype: A much larger clone lies one base from this, so it may be a read error. The V gene is TRBV4-1, the J gene TRBJ1-2; TRBD1 might be the D (5 bases). The germline V gene encodes CDR1 MGHRA and CDR2 YSYEKL. V shed 4 bases and J shed 0 bases, with 12 bases lying between them. The CDR3 is 15 residues long. The CDR3 loop reads CASSRDQEANYGYTF. CDR3 nucleotides: TGCGCCAGCAGCCGGGACCAGGAGGCTAACTATGGCTACACCTTC.

This clonotype was seen at least ten times. V is TRBV7-9 and J is TRBJ2-3; 12 nucleotides agree with TRBD1. With V trimmed by 5 bases and J by 2 bases, 17 bases remained unmatched. Germline loops: CDR1 SEHNR, CDR2 FQNEAQ (reference sequence). CDR3 length: 20 residues. DNA for the CDR3: TGTGCCAGCAGCCTAAGTCCGGGACAGGGGGCCCAGGACACCACAGATACGCAGTATTTT. Amino acid sequence: CASSLSPGQGAQDTTDTQYF.

The table lists this clonotype with a few counts. The gene calls are TRBV27 and TRBJ2-1, with 8 bases aligning to TRBD2. Germline CDR1 MNHEY, CDR2 SMNVEV (reference sequence). The CDR3 loop spans 15 amino acids. V gave up 8 bases and J gave up 0 bases; unmatched junction bases: 6. This CDR3 is CASGGRLSSYNEQFF. The CDR3 nucleotides read TGTGCCAGCGGCGGGAGGCTAAGCTCCTACAATGAGCAGTTCTTC.

This clonotype was seen just once. A much bigger clone sits one base away, suggesting this may be a read error. The CDR3 spells CASRLTGGRTGELVF. DNA of the CDR3: TGTGCCAGCAGGTTGACAGGGGGCCGCACCGGGGAGCTGGTTTTT. The V gene is TRBV11-1, the J gene TRBJ2-2, with 10 nucleotides matching TRBD1. CDR3 length: 15 residues. Germline CDR1 is SGHAT and CDR2 is FQDESV (reference sequence).

In regard to this clonotype: A read error may produce the germline difference seen at one junction end. The V call is TRBV20-1, the J call TRBJ2-6; 8 positions match TRBD2. Germline assignment: CDR1 DFQATT and CDR2 SNEGSKA (reference sequence). The length of the CDR3 is 17 residues. As DNA, the CDR3 is TGCAGTGCTAGCGGGAGGGCCCGTACCTCTCGGGCCAACGTCCTGACTTTC. Amino acids: CSASGRARTSRANVLTF.

This clonotype has ten or more counts. CDR3 sequence (DNA): TGTGCCAGCAGCTTAGCGGCCGGGACCTCATGGAATGAGCAGTTCTTC. It is translated as CASSLAAGTSWNEQFF. The rearrangement uses TRBV7-6 and TRBJ2-1; D possibly matches TRBD1 or TRBD2 (5 bases each). The CDR3 runs to 16 residues. V was cut by 0 bases and J by 7 bases, with 16 bases left in between. The germline V gene encodes CDR1 SGHVS and CDR2 FNYEAQ.

In its sample, this clonotype was seen many times. The gene calls are TRBV24-1 and TRBJ2-1; 9 nucleotides match TRBD1. Germline CDR1 and CDR2: KGHDR and SFDVKD. J lost 5 bases, V lost 0 bases, and 4 bases had no gene match. This CDR3 comprises 16 residues. The CDR3 DNA follows: TGTGCCACCAGTGATTTGCGCGGGACAGGGAACAATGAGCAGTTCTTC. Its translation is CATSDLRGTGNNEQFF.

The J gene is TRBJ1-2, the V gene TRBV9; D is perhaps TRBD1 (5 bases). Germline lookup yields CDR1 SGDLS and CDR2 YYNGEE. The CDR3 totals 17 residues. Between the trimmed V and J ends, which lost 4 bases and 2 bases, there was a span of 21 bases. The CDR3 sequence is CASSPGLAVRVNYGYTF. DNA of the CDR3: TGTGCCAGCAGCCCGGGACTAGCGGTTCGAGTCAACTATGGCTACACCTTC.

On this clonotype itself: The conserved closing phenylalanine or tryptophan is absent in this CDR3, likely reflecting a read error. V usage is TRBV29-1 and J usage is TRBJ1-2; TRBD1 is a possible D gene (5 bases). V lost 7 bases and J lost 3, with 18 bases in between. CDR3 length: 14 amino acids. Looked up from germline, CDR1 is SQVTM and CDR2 is ANQGSEA. CDR3 DNA sequence: TGCAGCGATGAGACGGGACTCGAAGACTATGGCTACACCTCC. It is translated as CSDETGLEDYGYTS.